The rows below give T cell receptor beta chains drawn from one sample of a study of Ad26.COV2.S vaccination and SARS-CoV-2 variants. The method was immunoSEQ multiplex PCR; TCRdb's version includes in-frame clones alone and lacks a portion of them. The sample holds 350,000 to 400,000 clones, approximately 90% seen once. The sample here was peripheral blood, taken in a trial of Ad26.COV2.S vaccine versus placebo. The receptors derive from a person between 18 and 65 years old who received the Ad26.COV2.S COVID-19 vaccine or a placebo. The CDR3 runs from the conserved cysteine through the conserved F or W. D genes are given only for firm matches. Clone size is shown for a subset of rows, as once, few, many or a class of expanded clone.

j_call d_call v_call clone_size cdr3_aa cdr3_nt
TRBJ1-6 NA TRBV3-1/TRBV3-2 NA CASSQDHRVVDSPLHF TGTGCCAGCAGCCAAGATCACAGGGTCGTTGATTCACCCCTCCACTTT
TRBJ1-2 NA TRBV3-1/TRBV3-2 NA CASSQEGGLGGYTF TGTGCCAGCAGCCAAGAAGGCGGGTTAGGTGGCTACACCTTC
TRBJ2-7 TRBD2 TRBV11-2 NA CASRKLAGEQYF TGTGCCAGCAGAAAACTAGCGGGGGAGCAGTACTTC
TRBJ1-6 TRBD1 TRBV5-1 NA CASSLGTGADSPLHF TGCGCCAGCAGCTTGGGTACAGGGGCGGATTCACCCCTCCACTTT
TRBJ1-3 NA TRBV4-1 NA CASSQDSVGATSGNTIYF TGCGCCAGCAGCCAAGATTCAGTCGGGGCTACCTCTGGAAACACCATATATTTT
TRBJ1-6 NA TRBV3-1/TRBV3-2 once CASSQDTRSPYNSPLHF TGTGCCAGCAGCCAAGATACCCGTTCCCCCTATAATTCACCCCTCCACTTT
TRBJ2-3 NA TRBV5-1 NA CASSLSRDGFGDTQYF TGCGCCAGCAGCTTGAGCAGGGATGGGTTCGGAGATACGCAGTATTTT
TRBJ2-5 TRBD1 TRBV29-1 NA CSVEGVKGTGLFFYQETQYF TGCAGCGTTGAAGGAGTAAAAGGGACAGGGTTATTTTTTTACCAAGAGACCCAGTACTTC
TRBJ1-1 NA TRBV18 NA CASSPQSGGLSHEAFF TGTGCCAGCTCACCACAGAGTGGGGGCCTTAGCCATGAAGCTTTCTTT
TRBJ1-1 TRBD1 TRBV6-6 NA CASSYRGLVSEAFF TGTGCCAGCAGTTACAGGGGGCTAGTCTCTGAAGCTTTCTTT
TRBJ2-7 NA TRBV29-1 NA CSVSGGTGQETYEQYF TGCAGCGTTTCGGGGGGCACGGGACAGGAGACCTACGAGCAGTACTTC
TRBJ1-5 NA TRBV6-2/TRBV6-3 NA CASSSNGLKGQPQHF TGTGCCAGCAGTTCTAACGGACTGAAAGGTCAGCCCCAGCATTTT
TRBJ2-5 NA TRBV11-2 NA CASSLSLNQETQYF TGTGCCAGCAGCTTATCACTGAACCAGGAGACCCAGTACTTC
TRBJ1-1 NA TRBV3-1/TRBV3-2 NA CASSQGSWGQGEAFF TGTGCCAGCAGCCAAGGCTCGTGGGGCCAGGGTGAAGCTTTCTTT
TRBJ1-1 NA TRBV21-1 NA CASSKGHRSRAEAFF TGTGCCAGCAGCAAGGGTCACAGGTCCAGGGCTGAAGCTTTCTTT
TRBJ2-4 NA TRBV6-5 NA CASRSRVVKNIQYF TGTGCCAGCCGTAGTCGGGTTGTCAAAAACATTCAGTACTTC
TRBJ1-3 NA TRBV5-1 NA CASSLVPLFPAGNTIYF TGCGCCAGCAGCTTGGTACCACTTTTCCCGGCGGGAAACACCATATATTTT
TRBJ1-4 TRBD1 TRBV15 NA CATSVDRGGEKLFF TGTGCCACCAGCGTGGACAGGGGGGGTGAAAAACTGTTTTTT
TRBJ2-1 TRBD1 TRBV6-1 few CASSEAPGTGKNEQFF TGTGCCAGCAGTGAAGCGCCAGGGACAGGGAAAAATGAGCAGTTCTTC
TRBJ2-1 TRBD2 TRBV6-6 NA CASSYPGGGRNEQFF TGTGCCAGCAGTTACCCGGGGGGGGGACGGAATGAGCAGTTCTTC
TRBJ1-1 NA TRBV30 NA CAWTPRWTEAFF TGTGCCTGGACTCCAAGGTGGACTGAAGCTTTCTTT
TRBJ1-6 NA TRBV28 few CASSSLSSYNSPLHF TGTGCCAGCAGTTCGCTTAGCTCCTATAATTCACCCCTCCACTTT
TRBJ1-2 TRBD1 TRBV7-2 NA CASSSSRGFSAWYGYTF TGTGCCAGCAGCTCATCCAGGGGGTTTAGTGCTTGGTATGGCTACACCTTC
TRBJ2-7 TRBD1 TRBV3-1/TRBV3-2 NA CASSKNGQGRGEQYF TGTGCCAGCAGCAAAAACGGACAGGGAAGGGGCGAGCAGTACTTC
TRBJ1-5 NA TRBV6-6 NA CASSYGGNQPQHF TGTGCCAGCAGTTACGGGGGTAATCAGCCCCAGCATTTT
TRBJ2-2 NA TRBV18 NA CASSPPGNTGELFF TGTGCCAGCTCACCACCCGGAAACACCGGGGAGCTGTTTTTT
TRBJ1-1 NA TRBV7-9 NA CASSSNEGTEAFF TGTGCCAGCAGCTCCAATGAGGGAACTGAAGCTTTCTTT
TRBJ1-1 TRBD1 TRBV6-6 NA CAGRQGVSTEAFF TGTGCAGGACGACAGGGGGTTAGCACTGAAGCTTTCTTT
TRBJ2-7 TRBD2 TRBV7-2 NA CASSLRGLAEPYEQYF TGTGCCAGCAGCTTAAGGGGACTAGCGGAGCCTTACGAGCAGTACTTC
TRBJ2-6 NA TRBV25-1 NA CASRGGANVLTF TGTGCCAGCCGAGGTGGGGCCAACGTCCTGACTTTC
TRBJ2-3 NA TRBV10-3 NA CAISRQPHTDTQYF TGTGCCATCAGCCGACAGCCCCACACAGATACGCAGTATTTT